Listed below are T cell receptor beta chains from one sample, sequenced in a study of blood T cell repertoires in COVID-19. TCRdb's copy holds only in-frame clones and misses some; the assay was immunoSEQ multiplex PCR. The repertoire has around 300,000 clones, approximately 88% of them found once; the top ten carry less than 2.5%. Sequenced material: peripheral blood. The receptors shown here come from a man aged 50 to 59 with acute or convalescent COVID-19. CDR3s include the opening cysteine and the closing phenylalanine or tryptophan. Fields, in order: CDR3 protein, CDR3 DNA, V gene, J gene, D gene, clone size. The D gene is left open where the match is weak. Clone size is stated in some rows and not others, as once, few, many or a class when expanded.

CASSQVGAGETQYF	TGTGCCAGCAGCCAAGTGGGAGCGGGCGAAACGCAGTATTTT	TRBV3-1/TRBV3-2	TRBJ2-3	.	.
CASSLAGMDGYTF	TGTGCCAGCAGCTTAGCGGGGATGGATGGCTACACCTTC	TRBV11-2	TRBJ1-2	.	.
CASSQAMGASDTQYF	TGTGCCAGCAGCCAGGCTATGGGGGCATCAGATACGCAGTATTTT	TRBV5-4	TRBJ2-3	.	.
CASSPSGGGTDTQYF	TGTGCCAGCAGTCCTTCGGGGGGCGGGACAGATACGCAGTATTTT	TRBV7-3	TRBJ2-3	.	.
CASSIGQNQPQHF	TGTGCCAGTAGTATAGGGCAAAATCAGCCCCAGCATTTT	TRBV19	TRBJ1-5	.	once
CASSFLRGEAFF	TGTGCCAGCAGTTTCCTCAGGGGTGAAGCTTTCTTT	TRBV6-2/TRBV6-3	TRBJ1-1	.	.
CASFRASGNTIYF	TGTGCCAGCTTCAGGGCGTCTGGAAACACCATATATTTT	TRBV6-5	TRBJ1-3	.	.
CASRQEETQYF	TGTGCCAGCAGACAGGAGGAGACCCAGTACTTC	TRBV2	TRBJ2-5	.	.
CASSPRREAMNTEAFF	TGTGCCAGCAGCCCGAGGCGGGAGGCCATGAACACTGAAGCTTTCTTT	TRBV7-8	TRBJ1-1	.	once
CSVLQGKTQYF	TGCAGCGTTTTACAGGGAAAGACCCAGTACTTC	TRBV29-1	TRBJ2-5	.	.
CASSTTWRLQEHMNTEAFF	TGCGCCAGCAGTACGACCTGGCGGTTACAGGAGCACATGAACACTGAAGCTTTCTTT	TRBV5-1	TRBJ1-1	.	.
CASSSGLLVEAFF	TGTGCCAGCAGCTCGGGACTTTTGGTTGAAGCTTTCTTT	TRBV11-2	TRBJ1-1	.	once
CASSGTGQDSGEQYF	TGTGCCAGCAGCGGGACGGGACAGGACTCGGGCGAGCAGTACTTC	TRBV5-4	TRBJ2-7	TRBD1	.
CASSPPYLGGAGDSPLHF	TGTGCCAGCTCACCACCGTATCTTGGGGGGGCTGGGGATTCACCCCTCCACTTT	TRBV18	TRBJ1-6	.	.
CEFGQREAFF	TGTGAGTTTGGACAGAGGGAAGCTTTCTTT	TRBV19	TRBJ1-1	.	.
CASSHRAGGPNEQYF	TGTGCCAGCAGCCATAGAGCGGGGGGGCCCAACGAGCAGTACTTC	TRBV3-1/TRBV3-2	TRBJ2-7	TRBD2	.
CASSTTGAMEAFF	TGTGCCAGCAGCACAACAGGGGCGATGGAAGCTTTCTTT	TRBV12-3/TRBV12-4	TRBJ1-1	TRBD1	once
CASEMHGTGNSPLHF	TGTGCCTCAGAAATGCACGGGACAGGGAATTCACCCCTCCACTTT	TRBV30	TRBJ1-6	TRBD1	.
CASSESGGQETQYF	TGCGCCAGCAGTGAGTCGGGAGGGCAAGAGACCCAGTACTTC	TRBV10-1	TRBJ2-5	TRBD2	.
CASSTDSAYNEQFF	TGCGCCAGCAGCACGGACAGTGCCTACAATGAGCAGTTCTTC	TRBV5-1	TRBJ2-1	.	.
CASSASGGRYEQYF	TGTGCCAGCAGCGCTAGCGGGGGAAGGTACGAGCAGTACTTC	TRBV7-2	TRBJ2-7	TRBD2	.
CASSLAGIGGYTF	TGTGCCAGCAGCTTGGCAGGGATCGGTGGCTACACCTTC	TRBV13	TRBJ1-2	.	few
CASSHMDSSDTQYF	TGTGCCAGCAGCCATATGGACAGTTCAGATACGCAGTATTTT	TRBV6-1	TRBJ2-3	.	.
CASSQGKGARGNTIYF	TGTGCCAGCAGCCAAGGGAAGGGGGCGCGAGGAAACACCATATATTTT	TRBV4-2	TRBJ1-3	TRBD1	.
CASSVEAGRETQYF	TGTGCCAGCAGCGTAGAGGCGGGAAGGGAGACCCAGTACTTC	TRBV9	TRBJ2-5	.	.
CASSREGASGYTF	TGTGCCAGCAGCCGGGAGGGGGCTAGTGGCTACACCTTC	TRBV11-2	TRBJ1-2	TRBD1	.
CASTWDNQETQYF	TGTGCCAGCACCTGGGACAACCAAGAGACCCAGTACTTC	TRBV11-2	TRBJ2-5	.	.
CASSPGQVSSYEQYF	TGCGCCAGCAGCCCCGGACAGGTTAGCTCCTACGAGCAGTACTTC	TRBV5-1	TRBJ2-7	TRBD1	.
CASSVRGSTNEKLFF	TGTGCCAGTAGTGTCCGGGGGTCAACTAATGAAAAACTGTTTTTT	TRBV19	TRBJ1-4	.	.